Following are 8 T cell receptor beta chains from one sample sequenced in a study of blood T cells in healthy people across ages. It was with a sample-barcoded 5' primer and a J-beta primer mix that a second PCR of roughly 7 to 11 cycles was run. TCRdb recomputed calls from the 5' RACE reads with MiXCR, one row per CDR3 protein. The repertoire holds some 690,000 distinct CDR3 sequences, with 22% as singletons. The sample comprised blood. The receptors originated from a man between 65 and 80 years old in good health.

The chain couples TRBV5-1 to TRBJ1-2; no clear D gene. Trimming took off 4 bases at V and 5 bases at J, with 15 bases between the two ends. The V gene's germline CDR1 is SGHRS and CDR2 YFSETQ. The CDR3 consists of 14 residues. The DNA of the CDR3 is TGCGCCAGCAGCGACCGGGAGGGCCGGTATGGCTACACCTTC. Translated: CASSDREGRYGYTF.

There are a few counts of this clonotype. The chain has TRBV20-1 and TRBJ2-2; D may be TRBD1 (6 bases). The CDR3 spans 15 residues. Germline V gene sequence: CDR1 DFQATT, CDR2 SNEGSKA (reference sequence). V was clipped by 0 bases and J by 5 bases, with 13 bases between them. The CDR3 bases are TGCAGTGCTAGAGATGGACAGAGTTTAACCGGGGAGCTGTTTTTT. It is translated as CSARDGQSLTGELFF.

V and J are TRBV7-9 and TRBJ2-5; 10 nucleotides line up with TRBD1. The J call may be incorrect, as the DNA end agrees better with TRBJ2-1. In germline, CDR1 is SEHNR, CDR2 FQNEAQ (reference sequence). This CDR3 has 15 residues. CDR3 sequence: CASSPPGDRGNEQFF. CDR3 bases: TGTGCCAGCAGCCCCCCCGGGGACAGGGGCAATGAGCAGTTCTTC.

J is TRBJ2-3 and V is TRBV5-1; weak D call: TRBD1 (5 bases). The CDR3 loop spans 14 amino acids. V was pared by 6 bases and J by 6 bases, with 17 bases between. Germline V CDR1 and CDR2: SGHRS, YFSETQ. The CDR3 DNA is TGCGCCAGCACGACAGTTTGGGAATTCGATACGCAGTATTTT. It specifies CASTTVWEFDTQYF.

In the case of this clonotype: One junction end does not reproduce the germline sequence, and a read error may be involved. The rearrangement joins TRBV12-3 or TRBV12-4 to TRBJ1-5, with D maybe TRBD1 (6 bases). The CDR3 spans 17 residues. This CDR3 is CASRLDPGDMGNQPQHF. The CDR3 coding sequence is TGTGCCAGCAGATTAGACCCAGGGGATATGGGCAATCAGCCCCAGCATTTT.

This clonotype was observed a handful of times. The rearrangement links TRBV12-3 or TRBV12-4 to TRBJ2-7, with D maybe TRBD1 (6 bases). Trimming cost V 5 bases and J 2 bases, with 16 bases left between them. CDR3 length: 15 residues. The CDR3 bases are TGTGCCAGCAGTCCCCCGGGACACTCGACCTACGAGCAGTACTTC. This codes for CASSPPGHSTYEQYF.

In DNA form, the CDR3 reads TGTGCCAGCAGCTTGGCTCTTGGGAGCTCTGGGGCCAACGTCCTGACTTTC. The encoded protein is CASSLALGSSGANVLTF. This sequence joins TRBV5-8 and TRBJ2-6; a weak D match, TRBD2 (5 bases). CDR1 is SGHTS and CDR2 is YDEGEE in the germline V gene. Trimming removed 0 bases at V and 0 bases at J, with 10 bases between. CDR3 length equals 17 residues.

The chain uses TRBV6-1 and TRBJ1-1, with D perhaps matching TRBD1 (5 bases). CDR3 size: 17 residues. Germline CDR1 reads MNHNS; CDR2 reads SASEGT. Trimming took off 4 bases at V and 3 bases at J, with 21 bases between the two ends. This CDR3 is CASSVGQGLSGDTEAFF. CDR3 DNA sequence: TGTGCCAGCAGTGTAGGGCAGGGTCTAAGTGGGGACACTGAAGCTTTCTTT.